This T cell receptor (beta chain) is drawn from a study of response to subunit inactivated influenza vaccine. Study outcomes and limitations: Authors suggested few new T cells are recruited by each seasonal influenza vaccination.

In this sample, this clonotype turned up a few times. Its specificity is unknown. TCRdb ran MiXCR on the RT-PCR reads and lists one entry per CDR3 protein. The sample includes about half a million distinct CDR3 sequences, about 10% of them seen just once. The V gene's germline CDR1 is SGHVS and CDR2 FQNEAQ. V lost 0 bases and J lost 5, with 5 bases in between. CDR3 length equals 13 residues. The J gene is TRBJ2-1, the V gene TRBV7-8, with D unclear. This TCR was recovered from a man in his forties or fifties who received an inactivated influenza vaccine. Sequencing used PBMCs from blood, obtained more than 35 days after vaccination. The CDR3 DNA sequence: TGTGCCAGCAGCTTAGCTGCGAACAATGAGCAGTTCTTC. Residues: CASSLAANNEQFF.